This passage covers 20 T cell receptor beta chains from one sample sequenced in a study of vaccination and CD4 T cells after COVID-19. Cultured CD4+ T-cell DNA underwent Oncomine TCR Beta short-read sequencing. MiXCR, applied by TCRdb to the PCR reads, yields one record per CDR3 protein. Among 7,500 to 9,500 distinct CDR3 sequences listed, roughly half were seen once. For these receptors, no antigen is known. Described treatment: approximately 10-day PBMC culture with coronavirus spike peptide pools or control peptides (ViraFEST assay). Sequencing was carried out using CD4+ T cells from blood, cultured in vitro. The receptors come from a human donor who had recovered from COVID-19.

This sequence joins TRBV2 and TRBJ2-2; 10 positions agree with TRBD2. The CDR3 is 16 residues long. Germline V CDR1 and CDR2: SNHLY, FYNNEI. J was trimmed by 2 bases and V by 5 bases; bases with no gene match: 5. CDR3 coding DNA: TGTGCCAGCAGTCCACTAGCGGGGTTCAACACCGGGGAGCTGTTTTTT. As protein: CASSPLAGFNTGELFF.

This clonotype was seen a few times. The J gene is TRBJ1-2, the V gene TRBV6-1; D unclear. V was clipped by 0 bases and J by 7 bases, with 6 bases between them. The CDR3 is made up of 12 amino acids. From germline, CDR1 is MNHNS and CDR2 SASEGT. CDR3: CASSEAGSGYTF. The CDR3 DNA follows: TGTGCCAGCAGTGAAGCAGGGTCTGGCTACACCTTC.

This clonotype was detected a few times. The J gene is TRBJ2-2, the V gene TRBV24-1, with 10 bases identical to TRBD1. CDR1 is KGHDR and CDR2 is SFDVKD in the germline V gene. V gave up 4 bases and J gave up 3 bases; unmatched junction bases: 4. CDR3 size: 16 residues. CDR3 nucleotides: TGTGCCACCAGTGACCCGGGACAGGGGCACACCGGGGAGCTGTTTTTT. Encoded protein: CATSDPGQGHTGELFF.

This clonotype was seen a few times. This sequence joins TRBV6-1 and TRBJ2-3, with D tentatively TRBD1 (7 bases). The CDR3 contains 13 residues. Trimming stripped 6 bases from V and 10 bases from J, with 17 bases between. Germline values: CDR1 MNHNS, CDR2 SASEGT. The CDR3 sequence: CASRDTGVAAQYF. The CDR3, as DNA: TGTGCCAGCAGGGACACAGGGGTAGCGGCGCAGTATTTT.

This clonotype was seen more than once but under ten times. The chain joins TRBV24-1 to TRBJ1-2; a possible D gene is TRBD1 (5 bases). This CDR3 spans 15 amino acids. V lost 3 bases, J lost 4 bases, and 14 bases lay in between. Per the germline V gene, CDR1 is KGHDR and CDR2 is SFDVKD. CDR3 DNA: TGTGCCACCAGTGATCCGCGACAGCCTCTCTATGGCTACACCTTC. As protein: CATSDPRQPLYGYTF.

The chain couples TRBV27 to TRBJ2-6; 7 bases line up with TRBD1. CDR3 length equals 14 residues. From germline, CDR1 is MNHEY and CDR2 SMNVEV (reference sequence). V shed 7 bases, J shed 4 bases, and the junction held 4 bases outside the gene matches. The CDR3 coding sequence is TGTGCCAGCAACCCGGGACAGGGGGCCAACGTCCTGACTTTC. Translation gives CASNPGQGANVLTF.

The V and J genes are TRBV10-2 and TRBJ2-5; 11 bases fit TRBD2. CDR1 and CDR2 (germline): WSHSY, SAAADI. The CDR3 contains 15 residues. J gave up 7 bases and V 4 bases, and 8 bases lay outside the gene matches. The CDR3 sequence is CASSGGSGGGRTQYF. The CDR3 DNA reads TGCGCCAGCAGTGGGGGTAGCGGGGGGGGGCGGACCCAGTACTTC.

This clonotype was observed a handful of times. The chain combines TRBV2 with TRBJ2-3; D tentatively fits TRBD1 or TRBD2 (5 bases each). V was pared by 2 bases and J by 0 bases, with 18 bases between. The CDR3 runs to 18 residues. Germline CDR1 reads SNHLY; CDR2 reads FYNNEI. CDR3 DNA sequence: TGTGCCAGCAGTGAACCGGGACCTATACGCATTAGCACAGATACGCAGTATTTT. This codes for CASSEPGPIRISTDTQYF.

The chain carries TRBV6-1 and TRBJ2-3; 14 nucleotides line up with TRBD2. Germline loops: CDR1 MNHNS, CDR2 SASEGT. With V trimmed by 6 bases and J by 6 bases, 5 bases remained unmatched. This CDR3 is built from 15 residues. The chain's CDR3 is CASSGLAGGLDTQYF. For the CDR3, the DNA is TGTGCCAGCAGCGGACTAGCGGGAGGTCTCGATACGCAGTATTTT.

This chain connects TRBV27 to TRBJ1-1; 8 nucleotides agree with TRBD1. V shed 5 bases and J 4 bases; nucleotides not matched to a gene: 9. The CDR3 loop spans 15 amino acids. The germline CDR1 and CDR2 sequences are MNHEY and SMNVEV (reference sequence). The DNA for the CDR3 is TGTGCCAGCAGTCCGAGGACAGGGAGGTTCACTGAAGCTTTCTTT. It specifies CASSPRTGRFTEAFF.

V and J are TRBV20-1 and TRBJ2-3, with a possible D match to TRBD2 (5 bases). V lost 6 bases and J 3 bases, leaving 19 bases between the germline ends. CDR3 length: 15 amino acids. The germline V gene encodes CDR1 DFQATT and CDR2 SNEGSKA (reference sequence). The CDR3 is CSASPPVGETDTQYF. As DNA, the CDR3 is TGCAGTGCCTCCCCCCCCGTGGGAGAAACAGATACGCAGTATTTT.

The chain uses TRBV6-2 or TRBV6-3 and TRBJ2-3; a weak D match, TRBD1 (7 bases). Germline CDR1 and CDR2: MNHEY and SVGEGT. There are 19 residues in the CDR3. V was clipped by 8 bases and J by 2 bases, with 29 bases between them. This CDR3 is CASCQGGIRTGGFTDTQYF. The CDR3 nucleotides read TGTGCCAGCTGCCAGGGGGGAATACGGACAGGTGGATTCACAGATACGCAGTATTTT.

The chain uses TRBV18 and TRBJ1-1; D is undetermined. V lost 1 base and J 1 base, leaving 19 bases between the germline ends. The CDR3 spans 18 residues. In germline, CDR1 is KGHSH, CDR2 LQKENI. CDR3 sequence (DNA): TGTGCCAGCTCACCACTCGTAATTTTGGGGTTACAGAACACTGAAGCTTTCTTT. Its translation is CASSPLVILGLQNTEAFF.

By share, this clonotype ranks as large. J is TRBJ2-7 and V is TRBV10-3, with D possibly being TRBD1 or TRBD2 (7 bases each). The CDR3 contains 11 residues. Germline CDR1 is ENHRY and CDR2 is SYGVKD. Trimming stripped 8 bases from V and 5 bases from J, with 10 bases between. CDR3 DNA sequence: TGTGCCATCTCAGGGGGGGACGAGCAGTACTTC. This translates into CAISGGDEQYF.

The chain has TRBV10-3 and TRBJ2-1; TRBD2 agrees at 9 bases. Losses at the gene ends were 10 bases for V and 4 bases for J; bases not matched to a gene: 17. CDR3 length: 17 residues. The germline V gene has CDR1 ENHRY and CDR2 SYGVKD. This chain's CDR3 is CASRRREGIDDYNEQFF. In nucleotides, the CDR3 is TGTGCCAGCAGACGGCGGGAGGGGATCGACGATTACAATGAGCAGTTCTTC.

This clonotype was seen a handful of times. A junction end diverges from the germline sequence, so it may reflect a read error. The rearrangement joins TRBV24-1 to TRBJ2-3; 9 bases agree with TRBD1. The CDR3 totals 14 residues. CDR1 and CDR2 from the germline V gene are KGHDR and SFDVKD. CDR3 sequence: CATGTGHGTDTQYF. The CDR3 region has the DNA TGTGCCACCGGGACAGGGCACGGCACGGATACGCAGTATTTT.

This clonotype was found a few times. The V gene is TRBV6-1, the J gene TRBJ1-5; 8 bases are shared with TRBD1. Germline V gives CDR1 MNHNS, CDR2 SASEGT. V dropped 6 bases and J dropped 4; count of bases not matched to a gene: 8. The CDR3 is made up of 15 amino acids. CDR3 sequence (DNA): TGTGCCAGCAGAAAGGACAGGGAGGGTAATCAGCCCCAGCATTTT. This gives the protein CASRKDREGNQPQHF.

This clonotype occurred once. This chain joins TRBV6-5 and TRBJ2-5, with 9 bases fitting TRBD1. The CDR3 extends over 15 amino acids. Trimming removed 4 bases from V and 5 bases from J; junction bases left unmatched: 8. Per the germline V gene, CDR1 is MNHEY and CDR2 is SVGAGI. The CDR3 sequence: CASSFLQGAVETQYF. CDR3 nucleotide sequence: TGTGCCAGCAGTTTCCTACAGGGGGCTGTTGAGACCCAGTACTTC.

This clonotype was found a few times. The chain is built from TRBV5-5 and TRBJ2-1; 11 positions agree with TRBD2. CDR1 and CDR2 (germline): SGHKS, YYEKEE (reference sequence). The CDR3 covers 15 residues. J lost 6 bases, V lost 4 bases, and 6 bases had no gene match. This chain's CDR3 is CASSASGTSGNEQFF. CDR3 in DNA: TGTGCCAGCAGCGCATCCGGGACTAGCGGCAATGAGCAGTTCTTC.

The chain employs TRBV10-3 and TRBJ1-5; maybe TRBD1 (5 bases). Germline loops: CDR1 ENHRY, CDR2 SYGVKD. This CDR3 region has 17 residues. V was pared by 0 bases and J by 9 bases, with 21 bases between. The DNA for the CDR3 is TGTGCCATCAGTGAGTCCAGAGACAGCCGGGGGTTTGGGCCCCAGCATTTT. Its protein is CAISESRDSRGFGPQHF.